The 11 T cell receptor beta chains below were found in one sample sequenced in a study of regulatory T cells in long-lasting Graves disease. Building of the TCR beta libraries involved iRepertoire HTBI primers and Arm-PCR of CDR3 regions. In TCRdb, the multiplex PCR reads were re-called with MiXCR into one record per CDR3 protein. The sample contains 500,000 or so distinct CDR3 sequences, 14% of which appear only once. Sample time point: newly diagnosed GD, antithyroid drugs for less than 3 months. PBMC RNA served as the TCR library source. These data are also associated with another study on T cells in Graves' hyperthyroidism and ophthalmopathy.

The sequencing used peripheral blood mononuclear cells (PBMCs), collected at new diagnosis, from a patient treated with antithyroid drugs. The receptors derive from a woman between 50 and 59 years old with Graves disease.

This clonotype turned up a few times. J is TRBJ2-7 and V is TRBV3-1; 7 nucleotides align to TRBD1. CDR1 and CDR2 from the germline V gene are LGHDT and YNNKEL (reference sequence). The CDR3 runs to 14 residues. Germline trimming cut 4 bases from V and 4 bases from J; bases unmatched to any gene: 7. In DNA form, the CDR3 reads TGTGCCAGCAGCCTGTCGGACAGGAGATACGAGCAGTACTTC. Translated, it gives CASSLSDRRYEQYF.

This clonotype was seen at least ten times. The CDR3 sequence is CASSIGQGEIAMETQYF. The DNA for the CDR3 is TGTGCCAGCAGTATCGGACAGGGGGAAATAGCGATGGAGACCCAGTACTTC. The chain uses TRBV28 and TRBJ2-5; the match to TRBD1 covers 10 bases. Germline CDR1 MDHEN, CDR2 SYDVKM. V trimming: 5 bases; J trimming: 5 bases; junction bases outside the gene matches: 14. The CDR3 is 17 residues long.

This chain uses TRBV10-3 with TRBJ1-1; TRBD1 matches at 7 bases. The CDR3 has 14 amino acids. The V and J ends lost 5 bases and 3 bases, in that order; junction bases with no gene match: 6. Germline CDR1 reads ENHRY; CDR2 reads SYGVKD. CDR3 DNA sequence: TGTGCCATCAGTATAGAGGGGGCCTACACTGAAGCTTTCTTT. It encodes CAISIEGAYTEAFF.

This clonotype was counted ten times or more. V usage is TRBV12-3 or TRBV12-4 and J usage is TRBJ2-7, with TRBD1 matching 7 bases. The trim removed 6 bases at V and 2 bases at J, leaving 10 bases unmatched. This CDR3 has 15 amino acids. Here the CDR3 DNA reads TGTGCCAGCAGCACCGGGACAGTGAGAACCTACGAGCAGTACTTC. It translates to CASSTGTVRTYEQYF.

This clonotype has at least ten counts. The V call is TRBV11-1, the J call TRBJ1-1; the match to TRBD1 covers 7 bases. The CDR3 covers 15 residues. The ends lost 3 bases at V and 7 bases at J; junction bases unmatched: 11. From germline, CDR1 is SGHAT and CDR2 FQDESV (reference sequence). The CDR3, as DNA: TGTGCCAGCAGCTTCCCTTACTGGGACAGCGGTGAAGCTTTCTTT. As protein: CASSFPYWDSGEAFF.

This clonotype was observed at least ten times. The chain is built from TRBV28 and TRBJ1-1, with D unclear. CDR1 and CDR2 (germline): MDHEN, SYDVKM. There are 10 residues in the CDR3. Trimming stripped 8 bases from V and 9 bases from J, with 10 bases between. The CDR3 sequence: CASRSGKAFF. The CDR3, as DNA: TGTGCCAGCCGGTCCGGGAAAGCTTTCTTT.

At least ten counts were recorded for this clonotype. The CDR3 DNA reads TGTGCCAGCAGTTCCCGGACTAGCGCCCACAATGAGCAGTTCTTC. Its translation is CASSSRTSAHNEQFF. V usage is TRBV28 and J usage is TRBJ2-1; 9 bases line up with TRBD2. There are 15 residues in the CDR3. Germline assignment: CDR1 MDHEN and CDR2 SYDVKM. V lost 4 bases to trimming and J lost 5 bases; unmatched junction nucleotides: 6.

This clonotype was seen more than once but under ten times. This chain links TRBV12-3 or TRBV12-4 with TRBJ2-1; the D gene could be TRBD1 or TRBD2 (5 bases each). The CDR3 sequence is 14 residues long. V was clipped by 6 bases and J by 6 bases, with 15 bases between them. CDR3 coding DNA: TGTGCCAGCAGCCGCCGCTCCGGGGCCAATGAGCAGTTCTTC. This sequence encodes CASSRRSGANEQFF.

This clonotype was detected many times. The chain uses TRBV5-1 and TRBJ2-2; the D is unclear. The CDR3 is 13 residues long. V was trimmed by 8 bases and J by 3 bases, leaving 11 bases between them. Germline V gene lookup returns CDR1 SGHRS and CDR2 YFSETQ. The CDR3 DNA follows: TGCGCCAGTCGTCCTCGCGACACCGGGGAGCTGTTTTTT. This codes for CASRPRDTGELFF.

This clonotype showed up many times. The gene calls are TRBV20-1 and TRBJ2-7, with D possibly being TRBD1 (5 bases). The CDR3 extends over 13 amino acids. The germline V gene has CDR1 DFQATT and CDR2 SNEGSKA (reference sequence). V lost 6 bases to trimming and J lost 1 base, with 13 bases between them. The DNA of the CDR3 is TGCAGTGCCAAAGGGGTGGCGTCCTACGAGCAGTACTTC. As protein: CSAKGVASYEQYF.

At least ten counts were recorded for this clonotype. The gene calls are TRBV28 and TRBJ2-3, with D possibly being TRBD2 (6 bases). Trimming stripped 6 bases from V and 3 bases from J, with 19 bases between. CDR3 length: 16 residues. Germline V gene sequence: CDR1 MDHEN, CDR2 SYDVKM. The CDR3 reads CASSGWGERRTDTQYF. The CDR3, as DNA: TGTGCCAGCAGCGGATGGGGGGAGAGAAGAACAGATACGCAGTATTTT.